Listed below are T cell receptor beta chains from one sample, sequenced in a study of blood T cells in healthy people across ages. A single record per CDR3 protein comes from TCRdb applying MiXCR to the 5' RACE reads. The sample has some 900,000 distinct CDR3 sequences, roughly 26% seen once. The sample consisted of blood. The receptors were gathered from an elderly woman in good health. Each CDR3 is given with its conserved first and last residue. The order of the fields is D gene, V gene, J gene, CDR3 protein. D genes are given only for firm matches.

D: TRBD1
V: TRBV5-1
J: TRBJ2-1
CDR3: CASSSAGTGGGEQFF

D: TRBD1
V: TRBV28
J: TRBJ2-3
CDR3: CASSFPGQGMTDTQYF

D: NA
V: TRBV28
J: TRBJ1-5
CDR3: CASSWRFQPQHF

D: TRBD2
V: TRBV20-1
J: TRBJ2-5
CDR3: CSVPISKRGQETQYF

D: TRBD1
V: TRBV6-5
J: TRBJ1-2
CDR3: CASYTQGTGIYGYTF

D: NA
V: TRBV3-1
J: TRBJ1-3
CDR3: CASSLRGGGGTIYF

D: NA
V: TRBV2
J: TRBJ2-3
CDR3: CASSEVGSSTDTQYF

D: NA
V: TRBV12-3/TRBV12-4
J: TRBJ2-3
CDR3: CASSLNRRTDTQYF

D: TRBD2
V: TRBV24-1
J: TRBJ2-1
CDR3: CATRGQRGYNEQFF

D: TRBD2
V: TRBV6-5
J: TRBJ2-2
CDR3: CASSYSRQWRGGLNTGELFF

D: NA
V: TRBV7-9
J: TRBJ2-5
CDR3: CASSLRENQETQYF

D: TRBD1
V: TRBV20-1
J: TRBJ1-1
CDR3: CSVSAGTGNTEAFF

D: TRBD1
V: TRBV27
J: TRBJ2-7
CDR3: CASSRRTGAPHEQYF

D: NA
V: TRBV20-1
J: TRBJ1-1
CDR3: CSASGDLNTEAFF

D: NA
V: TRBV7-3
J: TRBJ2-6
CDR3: CASSLVVGRPSGANVLTF

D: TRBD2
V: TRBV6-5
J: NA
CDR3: CASRTSGGQVEQYF

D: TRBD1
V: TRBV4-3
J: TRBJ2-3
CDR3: CASSQTGGRTDTQYF

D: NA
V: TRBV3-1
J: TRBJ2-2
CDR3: CASRWGSGELFF

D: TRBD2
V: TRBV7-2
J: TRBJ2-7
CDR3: CASSLGLAGGREQYF

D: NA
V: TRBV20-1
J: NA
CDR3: CSAPRNYEQYF

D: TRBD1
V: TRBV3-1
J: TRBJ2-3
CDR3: CASSQDRVRTDTQYF

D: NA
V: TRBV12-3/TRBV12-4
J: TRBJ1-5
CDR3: CASSLGDPNPQHF

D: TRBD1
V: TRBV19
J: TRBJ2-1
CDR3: CASSMSTGRVDEQFF

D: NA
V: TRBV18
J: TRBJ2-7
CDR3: CASSPGGNWYEQYF